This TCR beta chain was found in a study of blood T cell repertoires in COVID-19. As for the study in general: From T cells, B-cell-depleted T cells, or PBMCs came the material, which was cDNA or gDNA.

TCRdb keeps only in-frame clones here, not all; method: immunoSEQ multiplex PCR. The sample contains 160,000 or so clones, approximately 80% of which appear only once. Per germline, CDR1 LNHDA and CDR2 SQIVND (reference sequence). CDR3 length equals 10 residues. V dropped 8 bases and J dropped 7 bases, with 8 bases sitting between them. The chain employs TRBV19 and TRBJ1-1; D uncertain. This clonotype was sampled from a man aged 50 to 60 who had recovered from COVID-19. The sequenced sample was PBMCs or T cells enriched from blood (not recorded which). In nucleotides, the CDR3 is TGTGCCAGTTGGAGGAATGAAGCTTTCTTT. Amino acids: CASWRNEAFF.